Presented here are 24 T cell receptor beta chains from one specimen sequenced in a study of shared clonotypes between healthy human individuals. Method: immunoSEQ multiplex PCR; TCRdb's copy keeps in-frame clones and lacks some. The sample carries approximately 320,000 clones, around 67% recorded once. Sequencing used memory CD4+ T cells sorted from blood. Noted subset: CD45RA-negative fraction. The receptors come from a man aged 25 to 40 in good health.

The V call is TRBV5-6, the J call TRBJ2-7; 8 positions agree with TRBD1. This CDR3 is built from 14 residues. V was clipped by 5 bases and J by 7 bases; unmatched bases: 11. The germline V gene encodes CDR1 SGHDT and CDR2 YYEEEE. The CDR3 loop reads CASRVTGVSHEQYF. CDR3 DNA: TGTGCCAGCAGGGTGACAGGGGTAAGTCATGAGCAGTACTTC.

This clone showed up just a few times. The rearrangement joins TRBV6-5 to TRBJ1-4; D remains unclear. The V gene lost 6 bases and the J gene lost 0 bases, with 11 bases spanning the gap. The CDR3 loop spans 15 amino acids. Germline CDR1 is MNHEY and CDR2 is SVGAGI. The CDR3 bases are TGTGCCAGCAGCCCGGGGTTCACAACTAATGAAAAACTGTTTTTT. Its translation: CASSPGFTTNEKLFF.

This sequence joins TRBV5-1 and TRBJ2-7; D may be TRBD2 (6 bases). With 0 bases removed from V and 7 bases from J, the gap between germline ends came to 14 bases. The germline gives CDR1 SGHRS, CDR2 YFSETQ. This CDR3 is built from 14 residues. This chain's CDR3 is CASSLDDTGREQYF. The CDR3 nucleotides read TGCGCCAGCAGCTTGGATGACACGGGGAGGGAGCAGTACTTC.

J is TRBJ1-1 and V is TRBV6-1; D ambiguous. Deletions cut 2 bases from V and 7 bases from J, with 11 bases between. The germline gives CDR1 MNHNS, CDR2 SASEGT. This CDR3 region has 13 residues. This CDR3 reads CASSEPVAGEAFF. The CDR3 DNA reads as TGTGCCAGCAGTGAACCGGTGGCGGGTGAAGCTTTCTTT.

CDR3 amino acids: CASSFGLAGQNEQFF. The CDR3 nucleotides read TGTGCCAGCAGCTTTGGACTAGCGGGCCAAAATGAGCAGTTCTTC. The gene calls are TRBV5-5 and TRBJ2-1, with 11 bases lining up with TRBD2. The CDR3 consists of 15 residues. CDR1 SGHKS and CDR2 YYEKEE come from the germline V gene (reference sequence). The junction had 5 bases not matched to a gene; V was cut back by 2 bases and J by 7 bases. Full variable domain (remainder filled in from reference TRBV5-5 and TRBJ2-1): DAGVTQSPTHLIKTRGQQVTLRCSPISGHKSVSWYQQVLGQGPQFIFQYYEKEERGRGNFPDRFSARQFPNYSSELNVNALLLGDSALYLCASSFGLAGQNEQFFGPGTRLTVL.

Only one count was recorded for this clone. The chain recombines TRBV7-6 with TRBJ2-3; TRBD1 might be the D (5 bases). Trimming took 3 bases from V and 3 from J, leaving 10 bases between them. The CDR3 loop spans 14 amino acids. Per germline, CDR1 SGHVS and CDR2 FNYEAQ. CDR3 residues: CASSLQGYTDTQYF. Here the CDR3 DNA reads TGTGCCAGCAGCTTGCAGGGTTATACAGATACGCAGTATTTT.

V and J are TRBV4-3 and TRBJ2-3, with D unresolved. Trimming stripped 0 bases from V and 1 base from J, with 8 bases between. Germline V CDR1 and CDR2: LGHNA, YSLEER. The CDR3 is made up of 15 amino acids. CDR3 sequence reads: CASSQEGSGTDTQYF. CDR3 DNA: TGCGCCAGCAGCCAAGAAGGGTCCGGCACAGATACGCAGTATTTT.

V is TRBV18 and J is TRBJ1-5, with 8 bases aligning to TRBD1. The CDR3 is made up of 15 amino acids. From germline, CDR1 is KGHSH and CDR2 LQKENI. J gave up 6 bases and V 6 bases, and 10 bases lay outside the gene matches. CDR3: CASSLDREVVQPQHF. The CDR3 nucleotides are TGTGCCAGCTCGCTGGACAGGGAGGTGGTTCAGCCCCAGCATTTT.

The chain employs TRBV6-1 and TRBJ2-5; a possible D gene is TRBD1 (6 bases). The CDR3 runs 15 residues. Trimming stripped 5 bases from V and 4 bases from J, with 17 bases between. The V gene's germline CDR1 is MNHNS and CDR2 SASEGT. The CDR3 protein is CASSTQGWQRETQYF. CDR3 DNA sequence: TGTGCCAGCAGTACCCAGGGGTGGCAGAGAGAGACCCAGTACTTC.

This clone was seen a few times. The chain recombines TRBV19 with TRBJ2-3; the match to TRBD2 covers 11 bases. Trimming took 4 bases from V and 5 from J; bases not matched to a gene: 5. CDR3 length equals 15 residues. Per the germline V gene, CDR1 is LNHDA and CDR2 is SQIVND (reference sequence). The DNA for the CDR3 is TGTGCCAGTAGTAAAAGACTAGCGGGAATAGATACGCAGTATTTT. It translates to CASSKRLAGIDTQYF.

This chain links TRBV19 with TRBJ2-3; D uncertain. Germline loops: CDR1 LNHDA, CDR2 SQIVND (reference sequence). V was pared by 7 bases and J by 6 bases, with 17 bases between. The CDR3 contains 14 residues. The CDR3 spells CASKKMLGSDTQYF. For the CDR3, the DNA is TGTGCCAGTAAAAAAATGTTGGGTTCGGATACGCAGTATTTT.

The V gene is TRBV28, the J gene TRBJ2-3; 9 nucleotides align to TRBD2. The trim removed 6 bases at V and 0 bases at J, leaving 4 bases unmatched. The CDR3 has 15 amino acids. Germline V gene sequence: CDR1 MDHEN, CDR2 SYDVKM. In DNA form, the CDR3 reads TGTGCCAGCAGCGGACTAGCGCCAAGCACAGATACGCAGTATTTT. Residues: CASSGLAPSTDTQYF.

The V and J genes are TRBV2 and TRBJ2-1; TRBD2 matches at 13 bases. The trim removed 7 bases at V and 8 bases at J, leaving 8 bases unmatched. CDR1 is SNHLY and CDR2 is FYNNEI in the germline V gene. The CDR3 is 15 amino acids. DNA for the CDR3: TGTGCCAGCATGACGACTAGCGGGAGGAGTGATGAGCAGTTCTTC. It yields the protein CASMTTSGRSDEQFF.

This CDR3 reads CASSEQGQLGELFF. The DNA for the CDR3 is TGTGCCAGCAGTGAGCAGGGGCAGCTCGGGGAGCTGTTTTTT. The chain recombines TRBV6-4 with TRBJ2-2; D might be TRBD1 (6 bases). Germline CDR1 is MRHNA and CDR2 is SNTAGT. This CDR3 region has 14 residues. Trimming pared 3 bases from V and 7 bases from J, leaving 12 bases between.

This clone appeared a single time. V is TRBV5-1 and J is TRBJ2-7; D might be TRBD1 (5 bases). With 0 bases removed from V and 3 bases from J, the gap between germline ends came to 10 bases. Germline CDR1 reads SGHRS; CDR2 reads YFSETQ. This CDR3 has 14 amino acids. The CDR3 sequence: CASSLGRDSYEQYF. CDR3 DNA: TGCGCCAGCAGCTTGGGCAGGGATAGCTACGAGCAGTACTTC.

The table lists this clone with a few counts. The chain carries TRBV21-1 and TRBJ2-4; the table's TRBD2 call for D was not verified on the DNA. TRBV21-1 is labeled a pseudogene. The CDR3 runs to 15 residues. The CDR3 DNA sequence: TGTGCCAGCCCCGCTGGAGGGTCGGCCAAAAACATTCAGTACTTC. This translates into CASPAGGSAKNIQYF.

CDR3 region: CASSPPRGGKGTDTQYF. DNA of the CDR3: TGTGCCAGCAGCCCCCCCAGGGGGGGAAAAGGCACAGATACGCAGTATTTT. The J gene is TRBJ2-3, the V gene TRBV7-6; the D call may be TRBD1 or TRBD2 (7 bases each). The CDR3 runs 17 residues. Per the germline V gene, CDR1 is SGHVS and CDR2 is FNYEAQ. Trimming stripped 5 bases from V and 1 base from J, with 19 bases between. The full variable domain, completed using reference TRBV7-6 and TRBJ2-3, is GAGVSQSPRYKVTKRGQDVALRCDPISGHVSLYWYRQALGQGPEFLTYFNYEAQQDKSGLPNDRFSAERPEGSISTLTIQRTEQRDSAMYRCASSPPRGGKGTDTQYFGPGTRLTVL.

J is TRBJ2-7 and V is TRBV9, with 8 bases lining up with TRBD1. The CDR3 extends over 16 amino acids. Germline loops: CDR1 SGDLS, CDR2 YYNGEE. Trimming cost V 3 bases and J 7 bases; bases outside gene matches: 15. CDR3 amino acids: CASSALGGQGSEEQYF. The CDR3 region has the DNA TGTGCCAGCAGCGCCCTAGGAGGACAGGGATCGGAGGAGCAGTACTTC.

The chain is built from TRBV19 and TRBJ1-1; D gene uncertain. The V gene's germline CDR1 is LNHDA and CDR2 SQIVND (reference sequence). The CDR3 is made up of 13 amino acids. V was clipped by 3 bases and J by 7 bases, with 12 bases between them. In DNA, the CDR3 is TGTGCCAGTAGTATCGGTTGGTCAGTTGAAGCTTTCTTT. It encodes CASSIGWSVEAFF.

J is TRBJ2-1 and V is TRBV18, with D perhaps being TRBD1 or TRBD2 (5 bases each). Germline V gene data show CDR1 as KGHSH and CDR2 as LQKENI. The V gene lost 1 base and the J gene lost 14 bases, with 15 bases spanning the gap. The CDR3 consists of 13 residues. The CDR3, as DNA: TGTGCCAGCTCACCACGTACCAGGGAGCCGGAGTTCTTC. It specifies CASSPRTREPEFF.

In this sample, this clone turned up once. The chain carries TRBV29-1 and TRBJ1-2; D unresolved. The V and J ends lost 7 bases and 5 bases respectively, with 17 bases between them. This CDR3 comprises 13 residues. Germline V gene lookup returns CDR1 SQVTM and CDR2 ANQGSEA. The CDR3 is CSATDRTGYGYTF. The CDR3 bases are TGCAGCGCAACCGACCGGACTGGTTATGGCTACACCTTC.

The rearrangement joins TRBV2 to TRBJ2-3; D ambiguous. The V gene lost 8 bases and the J gene lost 7 bases, with 4 bases spanning the gap. Germline-derived CDR1 and CDR2 are SNHLY and FYNNEI. The length of the CDR3 is 9 residues. This chain's CDR3 is CASENTQYF. CDR3 in DNA: TGTGCCAGCGAAAATACGCAGTATTTT.

This clone was observed a single time. The rearrangement uses TRBV6-1 and TRBJ2-1; D might be TRBD2 (7 bases). The CDR3 has 13 residues. The V and J ends lost 1 base and 15 bases respectively, with 16 bases between them. Germline V gives CDR1 MNHNS, CDR2 SASEGT. CDR3: CASSEGEGGGRFF. CDR3 bases: TGTGCCAGCAGTGAAGGGGAGGGGGGGGGCAGGTTCTTC.

CDR3 residues: CASSLDGTSGYNEQFF. DNA for the CDR3: TGTGCCAGCAGCTTAGACGGGACTAGCGGTTACAATGAGCAGTTCTTC. This rearrangement joins TRBV11-3 to TRBJ2-1; 11 positions agree with TRBD2. The germline V gene encodes CDR1 SGHNT and CDR2 YENEEA. The CDR3 consists of 16 residues. With 0 bases clipped from V and 4 bases from J, the junction kept 2 bases outside the gene matches.